One sample yielded the 12 T cell receptor beta chains listed below, sequenced in a study of T cell repertoires in cytomegalovirus infection. These TCRs are of unknown antigen specificity. In TCRdb, the reads were re-called with MiXCR into one record per CDR3 protein. In the table there are approximately 910,000 distinct CDR3 sequences, approximately 31% of which are singletons. The starting material was cultured CD8+ T cells from PBMCs, obtained from culture after CMV antigen stimulation. These receptors were obtained from a human donor in good health (CMV status not recorded). Some clones in this sample may be carry-over from other donors' samples.

The rearrangement uses TRBV15 and TRBJ2-1; 8 bases fit TRBD2. The CDR3 length is 15 residues. CDR1 and CDR2 (germline): LNHNV, YYDKDF (reference sequence). Trimming at V came to 6 bases and at J to 0 bases, leaving 4 bases not matched to a gene. The DNA for the CDR3 is TGTGCCACCAGTACCCGGGGGGGCTCCTACAATGAGCAGTTCTTC. Translation: CATSTRGGSYNEQFF.

The chain uses TRBV28 and TRBJ2-3; 11 bases map to TRBD1. The CDR3 consists of 18 residues. J lost 2 bases, V lost 3 bases, and 10 bases had no gene match. From germline, CDR1 is MDHEN and CDR2 SYDVKM. CDR3 loop: CASSFTPGQGEDTDTQYF. DNA of the CDR3: TGTGCCAGCAGTTTCACACCGGGACAGGGGGAGGACACAGATACGCAGTATTTT.

This clonotype was counted between two and nine times. The genes are TRBV27 and TRBJ2-7, with D hard to call. V was cut by 2 bases and J by 2 bases, with 10 bases left in between. This CDR3 contains 14 residues. Germline V gene data show CDR1 as MNHEY and CDR2 as SMNVEV (reference sequence). Written as DNA, the CDR3 is TGTGCCAGCAGTTTACGGGCCTCCGCCTACGAGCAGTACTTC. It translates to CASSLRASAYEQYF.

This clonotype was counted a few times. The genes are TRBV7-8 and TRBJ2-7; 9 nucleotides align to TRBD1. CDR1 is SGHVS, CDR2 FQNEAQ, per germline. The CDR3 loop spans 15 amino acids. The V and J ends lost 5 bases and 6 bases, in that order; junction bases with no gene match: 11. CDR3 DNA sequence: TGTGCCAGCAGCGCGGGACAGGGTGTCGCGGGCGAGCAGTACGTC. Encoded protein: CASSAGQGVAGEQYV.

The chain combines TRBV29-1 with TRBJ1-2; perhaps TRBD1 as D (6 bases). Germline V gene sequence: CDR1 SQVTM, CDR2 ANQGSEA. V was cut by 7 bases and J by 0 bases, with 12 bases left in between. This CDR3 is built from 13 residues. CDR3 in DNA: TGCAGCGCCAGCGGGGGCCCTAACTATGGCTACACCTTC. Translated, it gives CSASGGPNYGYTF.

DNA of the CDR3: TGTGCCAGCAGTTTTGGTTCGGGCGGGGGGACCGGGAATGAGCAGTTCTTC. Its protein is CASSFGSGGGTGNEQFF. V is TRBV27 and J is TRBJ2-1; TRBD2 matches 8 bases. The CDR3 loop spans 17 amino acids. Germline values: CDR1 MNHEY, CDR2 SMNVEV (reference sequence). Losses at the gene ends were 3 bases for V and 7 bases for J; bases not matched to a gene: 14.

The V and J genes are TRBV27 and TRBJ2-1; D is ambiguous. The CDR3 has 14 amino acids. With 6 bases removed from V and 13 bases from J, the gap between germline ends came to 22 bases. Germline V gene data show CDR1 as MNHEY and CDR2 as SMNVEV (reference sequence). CDR3 protein: CASSGFVEVGEQFF. For the CDR3, the DNA is TGTGCCAGCAGCGGTTTTGTTGAGGTTGGGGAACAGTTCTTC.

This clonotype was recorded at least ten times. The chain couples TRBV7-8 to TRBJ2-1, with 10 bases fitting TRBD2. The germline CDR1 and CDR2 sequences are SGHVS and FQNEAQ. The CDR3 is 17 amino acids. J lost 0 bases, V lost 5 bases, and 7 bases had no gene match. This CDR3 reads CASSIRTSGYSYNEQFF. The CDR3 region has the DNA TGTGCCAGCAGCATCCGGACTAGCGGATACTCCTACAATGAGCAGTTCTTC.

This clonotype was picked up a small number of times. The chain joins TRBV7-8 to TRBJ1-1, with no clear D. In germline, CDR1 is SGHVS, CDR2 FQNEAQ. CDR3 length: 13 amino acids. Trimming took 3 bases from V and 8 from J, leaving 13 bases between them. CDR3 in DNA: TGTGCCAGCAGCTTGGACCTCAGCTCGGAAGCTTTCTTT. Protein: CASSLDLSSEAFF.

V and J are TRBV5-5 and TRBJ1-6; possibly TRBD1 for D (6 bases). Deletions cut 4 bases from V and 4 bases from J, with 9 bases between. The CDR3 length is 14 residues. Germline loops: CDR1 SGHKS, CDR2 YYEKEE (reference sequence). CDR3 DNA sequence: TGTGCCAGCAGCGCGGACAGTTATAATTCACCCCTCCACTTT. This encodes CASSADSYNSPLHF.

The V call is TRBV24-1, the J call TRBJ2-1; TRBD1 matches at 8 bases. Germline CDR1 reads KGHDR; CDR2 reads SFDVKD. J lost 8 bases, V lost 9 bases, and 5 bases had no gene match. This CDR3 region has 12 residues. CDR3 DNA sequence: TGTGCCACCGGGACAGGTCGGGATGAGCAGTTCTTC. Protein: CATGTGRDEQFF.

This clonotype was seen a few times. V and J are TRBV12-3 or TRBV12-4 and TRBJ1-1; D is unclear. Trimming cost V 9 bases and J 3 bases, with 14 bases left between them. There are 13 residues in the CDR3. CDR3 residues: CASPSGWDTEAFF. CDR3 DNA sequence: TGTGCCAGTCCATCCGGGTGGGACACTGAAGCTTTCTTT.